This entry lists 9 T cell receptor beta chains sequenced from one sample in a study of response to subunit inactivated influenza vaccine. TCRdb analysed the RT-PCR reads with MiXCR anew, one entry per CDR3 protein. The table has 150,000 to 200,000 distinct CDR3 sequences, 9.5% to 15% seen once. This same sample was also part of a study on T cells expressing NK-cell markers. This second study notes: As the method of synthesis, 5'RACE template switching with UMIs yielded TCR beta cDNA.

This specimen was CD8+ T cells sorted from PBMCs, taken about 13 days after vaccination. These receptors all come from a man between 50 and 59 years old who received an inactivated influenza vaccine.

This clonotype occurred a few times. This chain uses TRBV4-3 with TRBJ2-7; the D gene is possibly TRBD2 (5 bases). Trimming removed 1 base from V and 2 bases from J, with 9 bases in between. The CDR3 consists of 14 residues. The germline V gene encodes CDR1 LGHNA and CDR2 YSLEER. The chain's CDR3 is CASSQGTGTYEQYF. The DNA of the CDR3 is TGCGCCAGCAGCCAAGGGACGGGGACCTACGAGCAGTACTTC.

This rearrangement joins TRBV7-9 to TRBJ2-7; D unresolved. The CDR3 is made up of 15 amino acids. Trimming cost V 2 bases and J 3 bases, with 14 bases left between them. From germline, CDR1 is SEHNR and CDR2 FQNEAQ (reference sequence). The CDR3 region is CASSLPLGILYEQYF. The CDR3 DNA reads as TGTGCCAGCAGCTTACCGTTGGGGATTCTCTACGAGCAGTACTTC.

This CDR3 reads CASSLGTSGSGVEQFF. DNA of the CDR3: TGTGCCAGCAGTCTCGGGACTAGCGGGAGTGGGGTTGAGCAGTTCTTC. J is TRBJ2-1 and V is TRBV27; the match to TRBD2 covers 14 bases. The CDR3 consists of 16 residues. Germline CDR1 MNHEY, CDR2 SMNVEV (reference sequence). Trimming took 5 bases from V and 9 from J; bases not matched to a gene: 9.

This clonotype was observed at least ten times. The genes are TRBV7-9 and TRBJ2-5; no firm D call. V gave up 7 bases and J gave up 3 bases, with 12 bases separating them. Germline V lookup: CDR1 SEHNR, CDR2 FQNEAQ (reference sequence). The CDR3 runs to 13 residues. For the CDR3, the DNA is TGTGCCAGCACCTGGACGGAAAAAGAGACCCAGTACTTC. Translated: CASTWTEKETQYF.

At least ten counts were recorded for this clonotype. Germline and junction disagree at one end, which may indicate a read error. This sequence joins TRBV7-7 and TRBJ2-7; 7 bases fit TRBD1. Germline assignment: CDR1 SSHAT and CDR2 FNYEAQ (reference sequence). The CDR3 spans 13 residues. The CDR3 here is CASSFGTASEQYF. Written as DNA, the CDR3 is TGTGCTAGCAGCTTTGGGACAGCGAGCGAGCAGTACTTC.

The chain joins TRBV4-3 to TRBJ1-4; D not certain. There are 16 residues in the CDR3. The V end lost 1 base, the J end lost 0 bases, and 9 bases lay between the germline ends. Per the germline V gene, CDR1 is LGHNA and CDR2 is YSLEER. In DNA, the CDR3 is TGCGCCAGCAGCCAAGGGCGACGCACAACTAATGAAAAACTGTTTTTT. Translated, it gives CASSQGRRTTNEKLFF.

CDR3 sequence: CASSQDRGGNEQFF. DNA of the CDR3: TGCGCCAGCAGCCAAGATCGGGGAGGGAATGAGCAGTTCTTC. This chain connects TRBV4-3 to TRBJ2-1; 7 positions agree with TRBD2. CDR1 and CDR2 from the germline V gene are LGHNA and YSLEER. The CDR3 runs to 14 residues. The trim removed 0 bases at V and 7 bases at J, leaving 3 bases unmatched.

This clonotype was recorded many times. For the CDR3, the DNA is TGCGCCAGCAGCCCTGGGACAGGGGGCCTCATGAACACTGAAGCTTTCTTT. Its translation: CASSPGTGGLMNTEAFF. The chain uses TRBV5-1 and TRBJ1-1; TRBD1 aligns across 12 bases. Germline CDR1 and CDR2: SGHRS and YFSETQ. CDR3 length equals 17 residues. V shed 4 bases, J shed 0 bases, and the junction held 7 bases outside the gene matches. Supplemented by reference TRBV5-1 and TRBJ1-1, the full variable domain reads KAGVTQTPRYLIKTRGQQVTLSCSPISGHRSVSWYQQTPGQGLQFLFEYFSETQRNKGNFPGRFSGRQFSNSRSEMNVSTLELGDSALYLCASSPGTGGLMNTEAFFGQGTRLTVV.

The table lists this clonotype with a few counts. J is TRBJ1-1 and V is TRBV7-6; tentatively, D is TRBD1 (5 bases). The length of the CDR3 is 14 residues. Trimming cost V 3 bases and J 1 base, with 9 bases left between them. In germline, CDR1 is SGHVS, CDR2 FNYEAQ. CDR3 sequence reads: CASSLGGWNTEAFF. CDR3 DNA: TGTGCCAGCAGCTTGGGGGGTTGGAACACTGAAGCTTTCTTT. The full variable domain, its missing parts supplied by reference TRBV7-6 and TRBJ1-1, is GAGVSQSPRYKVTKRGQDVALRCDPISGHVSLYWYRQALGQGPEFLTYFNYEAQQDKSGLPNDRFSAERPEGSISTLTIQRTEQRDSAMYRCASSLGGWNTEAFFGQGTRLTVV.